The 3 T cell receptor beta chains below were found in one sample sequenced in a study of early T cells in non-severe SARS-CoV-2 infection. TCRdb reprocessed the 5' RACE reads via MiXCR and lists one record per CDR3 protein. Of tens of thousands of distinct CDR3 sequences in the sample, roughly 18% are singletons; the top ten hold roughly 10%. Sequenced material: whole blood, taken at baseline. The receptors here all came from an adult who was a healthcare worker with PCR-confirmed SARS-CoV-2 infection or an uninfected control (not recorded which).

V gene TRBV30 combines with J gene TRBJ1-2; D ambiguous. The V gene lost 0 bases and the J gene lost 7 bases, with 9 bases spanning the gap. Per germline, CDR1 GTSNPN and CDR2 SVGIG (reference sequence). The CDR3 sequence is 12 residues long. CDR3 coding DNA: TGTGCCTGGAGTGTATCTGGTCGTGGCTACACCTTC. Translated: CAWSVSGRGYTF.

This clonotype has more than one count but fewer than ten. The chain links TRBV5-6 to TRBJ1-1; 9 nucleotides line up with TRBD1. Trimming took 4 bases from V and 3 from J; bases not matched to a gene: 7. The CDR3 sequence is 15 residues long. Germline CDR1 and CDR2: SGHDT and YYEEEE. CDR3 residues: CASSPGTGTYTEAFF. The CDR3, as DNA: TGTGCCAGCAGCCCTGGGACAGGGACGTACACTGAAGCTTTCTTT.

This clonotype has only a few counts. The genes are TRBV2 and TRBJ2-2; 10 bases line up with TRBD2. The CDR3 totals 16 residues. The V and J ends lost 8 bases and 1 base, in that order; junction bases with no gene match: 7. Germline CDR1 is SNHLY and CDR2 is FYNNEI. The CDR3 spells CASQDSGRRNTGELFF. The CDR3 bases are TGTGCCAGCCAAGATAGCGGGAGGCGGAACACCGGGGAGCTGTTTTTT.